The 16 T cell receptor beta chains below were found in one sample sequenced in a study of post-analysis software for immune sequencing data. Study-wide results and limits: Patients carried roughly 5 TRBV segments more frequently than controls did, and TRBV5-6, TRBV5-1 and TRBV20-1 were among them.

Presence of unique molecular identifiers characterized the TCR beta cDNA libraries. TCRdb re-called the PCR reads with MiXCR, one entry per CDR3 protein. This table has roughly 540,000 distinct CDR3 sequences, 34% appearing once. Antigens of these TCRs are unknown. The sample was blood. The receptors derive from a girl aged 2-17 years with multiple sclerosis.

This chain uses TRBV5-1 with TRBJ2-3; a weak D match, TRBD1 (5 bases). Trimming stripped 0 bases from V and 2 bases from J, with 10 bases between. This CDR3 has 15 amino acids. Germline V gives CDR1 SGHRS, CDR2 YFSETQ. The CDR3 reads CASSLDGATTDTQYF. DNA for the CDR3: TGCGCCAGCAGCTTGGATGGGGCTACCACAGATACGCAGTATTTT.

The chain carries TRBV20-1 and TRBJ2-3, with D possibly being TRBD1 (5 bases). Germline-derived CDR1 and CDR2 are DFQATT and SNEGSKA (reference sequence). The CDR3 has 16 amino acids. Trimming cost V 0 bases and J 0 bases, with 13 bases left between them. CDR3 sequence reads: CSARDSKGPSTDTQYF. DNA for the CDR3: TGCAGTGCTAGAGATTCCAAGGGGCCTAGCACAGATACGCAGTATTTT.

The chain is built from TRBV27 and TRBJ2-4; 10 positions agree with TRBD1. Gene TRBJ2-7 matches the end of the DNA better, so the J call may be wrong. Germline CDR1 is MNHEY and CDR2 is SMNVEV (reference sequence). The CDR3 contains 14 residues. The CDR3 protein is CAGNSGQGPYEQYF. The CDR3 DNA is TGTGCCGGCAATTCGGGACAGGGGCCCTACGAGCAGTACTTC.

The chain recombines TRBV10-3 with TRBJ2-1; 15 bases are a match to TRBD2. The germline V gene has CDR1 ENHRY and CDR2 SYGVKD. The J segment lost 8 bases and the V segment lost 4 bases, leaving 9 bases of the junction unmatched. CDR3 length: 17 residues. This chain's CDR3 is CAISGTSGGARSDEQFF. CDR3 bases: TGTGCCATCAGTGGGACTAGCGGGGGGGCGCGTTCGGATGAGCAGTTCTTC.

The table lists this clonotype with a few counts. The chain couples TRBV20-1 to TRBJ2-7; 11 nucleotides agree with TRBD2. The CDR3 contains 15 residues. Germline V gene lookup returns CDR1 DFQATT and CDR2 SNEGSKA (reference sequence). V was pared by 4 bases and J by 1 base, with 6 bases of the junction left unmatched. This CDR3 reads CSAISGLAASYEQYF. The DNA for the CDR3 is TGCAGTGCTATTTCGGGACTAGCGGCTTCCTACGAGCAGTACTTC.

This clonotype appeared a few times. The chain has TRBV28 and TRBJ1-5, with D perhaps matching TRBD1 (6 bases). This CDR3 region has 16 residues. V lost 7 bases, J lost 0 bases, and 16 bases lay in between. The germline V gene has CDR1 MDHEN and CDR2 SYDVKM. The CDR3 is CASTSTDSYSNQPQHF. The DNA for the CDR3 is TGTGCCAGCACCTCTACGGACAGCTATAGCAATCAGCCCCAGCATTTT.

The chain joins TRBV6-1 to TRBJ1-4; a possible D gene is TRBD1 (6 bases). CDR1 and CDR2 (germline): MNHNS, SASEGT. The CDR3 has 15 amino acids. Trimming removed 4 bases from V and 0 bases from J, with 9 bases in between. CDR3 sequence: CASSVDRTTNEKLFF. CDR3 nucleotides: TGTGCCAGCAGTGTCGACAGGACAACTAATGAAAAACTGTTTTTT.

The chain uses TRBV5-1 and TRBJ1-1, with D possibly TRBD1 on 6 matching bases. Germline assignment: CDR1 SGHRS and CDR2 YFSETQ. This CDR3 spans 15 amino acids. Trimming left V 3 bases short and J 0 bases short, with 12 bases between. CDR3 bases: TGCGCCAGCAGCTCCGGGACACATATGAACACTGAAGCTTTCTTT. It codes for CASSSGTHMNTEAFF.

The V and J genes are TRBV6-1 and TRBJ2-7, with D uncertain. Germline CDR1 MNHNS, CDR2 SASEGT. This CDR3 has 13 amino acids. Deletions cut 6 bases from V and 3 bases from J, with 12 bases between. CDR3 DNA sequence: TGTGCCAGCAGGGAATATTTCAGCTACGAGCAGTACTTC. It is translated as CASREYFSYEQYF.

The chain links TRBV5-1 to TRBJ2-1; possible D gene TRBD2, 7 bases. This CDR3 contains 16 residues. CDR1 SGHRS and CDR2 YFSETQ come from the germline V gene. Trimming removed 7 bases from V and 4 bases from J, with 21 bases in between. The CDR3 sequence: CASSRGGGGVYNEQFF. The CDR3 bases are TGCGCCAGCTCCCGTGGAGGGGGGGGCGTTTACAATGAGCAGTTCTTC.

The chain recombines TRBV24-1 with TRBJ2-2; a possible D gene is TRBD1 (6 bases). V gave up 3 bases and J gave up 3 bases, with 13 bases separating them. The V gene's germline CDR1 is KGHDR and CDR2 SFDVKD. The CDR3 is 16 amino acids. The CDR3 DNA reads as TGTGCCACCAGTGATCCCACAGGGTTCGACACCGGGGAGCTGTTTTTT. As protein: CATSDPTGFDTGELFF.

Regarding this clonotype: At one end the junction does not follow the germline gene, possibly because of a read error. The rearrangement links TRBV5-1 to TRBJ2-1; 8 bases fit TRBD2. CDR3 size: 15 residues. Germline lookup yields CDR1 SGHRS and CDR2 YFSETQ. The CDR3 DNA reads as TGCGCCAGTAGCTCCCTAGCGGGTACCTACAATGAGCAGTTCTTC. Its translation: CASSSLAGTYNEQFF.

This clonotype has only a few counts. The CDR3 reads CASSQDHQETQYF. Written as DNA, the CDR3 is TGTGCCAGCAGCCAAGATCACCAAGAGACCCAGTACTTC. The chain combines TRBV14 with TRBJ2-5; D not resolved. Germline V lookup: CDR1 SGHDN, CDR2 FVKESK. The CDR3 spans 13 residues. The germline V and J ends were trimmed by 0 bases and 0 bases, with 2 bases remaining between them.

The sample holds a few counts of this clonotype. The gene calls are TRBV5-4 and TRBJ1-5; the D gene is possibly TRBD1 (6 bases). Germline CDR1 reads SGHNT; CDR2 reads YYREEE (reference sequence). This CDR3 has 13 residues. Trimming pared 4 bases from V and 4 bases from J, leaving 9 bases between. DNA for the CDR3: TGTGCCAGCAGCAACGGACAGAATCAGCCCCAGCATTTT. This sequence encodes CASSNGQNQPQHF. The entire variable domain, with the rest obtained from reference TRBV5-4 and TRBJ1-5, is as follows: ETGVTQSPTHLIKTRGQQVTLRCSSQSGHNTVSWYQQALGQGPQFIFQYYREEENGRGNFPPRFSGLQFPNYSSELNVNALELDDSALYLCASSNGQNQPQHFGDGTRLSIL.

In its sample, this clonotype was seen a few times. The rearrangement uses TRBV20-1 and TRBJ1-5; D gene uncertain. The germline V and J ends were trimmed by 4 bases and 8 bases, with 12 bases remaining between them. The CDR3 totals 12 residues. Germline CDR1 reads DFQATT; CDR2 reads SNEGSKA (reference sequence). The DNA of the CDR3 is TGCAGTGCTACCGAGACGGGGAAGCCCCAGCATTTT. Encoded protein: CSATETGKPQHF.

This chain connects TRBV5-1 to TRBJ2-1, with D uncertain. V gave up 0 bases and J gave up 4 bases, with 14 bases separating them. CDR1 and CDR2 from the germline V gene are SGHRS and YFSETQ. The CDR3 length is 16 residues. The CDR3 bases are TGCGCCAGCAGCTTGGAAAACCGGGTTGCTTACAATGAGCAGTTCTTC. Its translation is CASSLENRVAYNEQFF. Combining the CDR3 with reference TRBV5-1 and TRBJ2-1 gives the whole variable domain KAGVTQTPRYLIKTRGQQVTLSCSPISGHRSVSWYQQTPGQGLQFLFEYFSETQRNKGNFPGRFSGRQFSNSRSEMNVSTLELGDSALYLCASSLENRVAYNEQFFGPGTRLTVL.